The 14 T cell receptor beta chains listed next were all sequenced from one sample in a study of identical twins. MiXCR was run by TCRdb on the 5' RACE reads, yielding one entry per CDR3 protein. The sample lists roughly 250,000 distinct CDR3 sequences; 11% to 15% were seen once. The source material was memory (CD45RO+) T cells sorted from blood. These receptors all come from a young woman in good health.

In this sample, this clonotype is medium-sized. V gene TRBV20-1 combines with J gene TRBJ2-2; the match to TRBD1 covers 7 bases. The CDR3 length is 15 residues. The J segment lost 0 bases and the V segment lost 1 base, leaving 2 bases of the junction unmatched. The germline gives CDR1 DFQATT, CDR2 SNEGSKA (reference sequence). DNA for the CDR3: TGCAGTGCTAGAGGGGGACAGTCGAACACCGGGGAGCTGTTTTTT. As protein: CSARGGQSNTGELFF.

This clonotype was seen at least ten times. The genes are TRBV13 and TRBJ2-7; 9 positions match TRBD1. V lost 7 bases and J lost 0; bases outside the gene matches: 4. Germline assignment: CDR1 PRHDT and CDR2 FYEKMQ (reference sequence). This CDR3 contains 14 residues. As DNA, the CDR3 is TGTGCCAGCACCGCGGGACAGGGCTCCTACGAGCAGTACTTC. Translating gives CASTAGQGSYEQYF.

This sequence joins TRBV20-1 and TRBJ1-1; 11 bases align to TRBD1. Per germline, CDR1 DFQATT and CDR2 SNEGSKA (reference sequence). V was pared by 2 bases and J by 11 bases, with 10 bases of the junction left unmatched. The CDR3 spans 14 residues. The chain's CDR3 is CSARLADRGPEAFF. For the CDR3, the DNA is TGCAGTGCTAGATTGGCGGACAGGGGGCCAGAGGCTTTCTTT.

This clonotype was observed a few times. The V gene is TRBV4-2, the J gene TRBJ1-5; 7 bases line up with TRBD1. Germline lookup yields CDR1 LGHNA and CDR2 YNFKEQ. V trimming: 8 bases; J trimming: 0 bases; junction bases outside the gene matches: 4. The CDR3 length is 14 residues. CDR3 in DNA: TGTGCCAGCCAGGGGGGAAATAGCAATCAGCCCCAGCATTTT. It is translated as CASQGGNSNQPQHF.

This clonotype was detected ten times or more. V usage is TRBV5-1 and J usage is TRBJ2-1, with 10 bases fitting TRBD2. The germline V gene has CDR1 SGHRS and CDR2 YFSETQ. With 5 bases clipped from V and 7 bases from J, the junction kept 12 bases outside the gene matches. The CDR3 has 16 residues. The CDR3 sequence is CASSPREPSGRNEQFF. The CDR3 DNA is TGCGCCAGCAGTCCGCGCGAGCCTAGCGGGAGAAATGAGCAGTTCTTC.

Here the CDR3 reads CASSPQPRAGSTDTQYF. As DNA, the CDR3 is TGCGCCAGCAGCCCCCAACCCCGAGCGGGATCCACAGATACGCAGTATTTT. V usage is TRBV5-1 and J usage is TRBJ2-3, with 7 bases matching TRBD2. V shed 4 bases and J 2 bases; nucleotides not matched to a gene: 13. This CDR3 comprises 17 residues. Germline V gives CDR1 SGHRS, CDR2 YFSETQ.

In its sample, this clonotype was seen a few times. This rearrangement joins TRBV7-9 to TRBJ2-5; D remains ambiguous. Germline assignment: CDR1 SEHNR and CDR2 FQNEAQ (reference sequence). CDR3 length: 13 residues. V was cut by 5 bases and J by 2 bases, with 9 bases left in between. The CDR3 region has the DNA TGTGCCAGCAGCGCCTTGTCTCAAGAGACCCAGTACTTC. Amino acid sequence: CASSALSQETQYF.

This clonotype was seen a handful of times. J is TRBJ1-1 and V is TRBV5-4; tentatively, D is TRBD1 (5 bases). Per germline, CDR1 SGHNT and CDR2 YYREEE (reference sequence). The V end was cut by 3 bases, the J end by 2 bases, with 14 bases between. This CDR3 contains 15 residues. The chain's CDR3 is CASSSPGTANTEAFF. Here the CDR3 DNA reads TGTGCCAGCAGCTCTCCCGGGACCGCTAACACTGAAGCTTTCTTT.

The CDR3 spells CASSELTAYEQYF. CDR3 bases: TGTGCCAGCAGTGAACTGACAGCCTACGAGCAGTACTTC. The chain joins TRBV6-1 to TRBJ2-7; D might be TRBD1 (5 bases). V shed 2 bases and J shed 2 bases, with 7 bases lying between them. The germline V gene encodes CDR1 MNHNS and CDR2 SASEGT. The CDR3 is 13 amino acids.

The chain links TRBV5-1 to TRBJ2-7, with TRBD1 matching 8 bases. This CDR3 has 13 amino acids. The V segment lost 1 base and the J segment 6 bases; nucleotides outside the gene matches: 3. The V gene's germline CDR1 is SGHRS and CDR2 YFSETQ. DNA of the CDR3: TGCGCCAGCAGCTTGCGAGACAGGGGCGAGCAGTACTTC. Translation: CASSLRDRGEQYF.

This clonotype was counted a few times. The V gene is TRBV5-6, the J gene TRBJ2-7; the D is unclear. Trimming shortened V by 3 bases and J by 2 bases, and 12 bases separated the two germline ends. CDR1 is SGHDT and CDR2 is YYEEEE in the germline V gene. The CDR3 is made up of 14 amino acids. The CDR3 DNA sequence: TGTGCCAGCAGCTGGCAGACGGCGCCCTACGAGCAGTACTTC. Protein sequence: CASSWQTAPYEQYF.

This clonotype was counted ten times or more. The chain is built from TRBV20-1 and TRBJ2-1, with D perhaps TRBD1 or TRBD2 (5 bases each). In germline, CDR1 is DFQATT, CDR2 SNEGSKA (reference sequence). This CDR3 region has 15 residues. Trimming pared 1 base from V and 8 bases from J, leaving 18 bases between. The DNA for the CDR3 is TGCAGTGCTAGAGTGCTGGGGGACCCTTTCGATGAGCAGTTCTTC. The encoded protein is CSARVLGDPFDEQFF.

This sequence joins TRBV4-1 and TRBJ2-1; 10 bases fit TRBD2. This CDR3 has 17 residues. Trimming took 0 bases from V and 7 from J; bases not matched to a gene: 9. Germline V CDR1 and CDR2: MGHRA, YSYEKL. The chain's CDR3 is CASSQDNGLAVRNEQFF. The CDR3 DNA follows: TGCGCCAGCAGCCAAGATAACGGACTAGCGGTAAGGAATGAGCAGTTCTTC.

This clonotype was picked up a small number of times. V gene TRBV27 combines with J gene TRBJ1-4; 9 bases are shared with TRBD1. V lost 5 bases and J lost 8; bases outside the gene matches: 9. This CDR3 contains 15 residues. Germline values: CDR1 MNHEY, CDR2 SMNVEV (reference sequence). The DNA of the CDR3 is TGTGCCAGCAGTCGGATCGGGACAGGGCGGGAAAAACTGTTTTTT. Amino acid sequence: CASSRIGTGREKLFF.